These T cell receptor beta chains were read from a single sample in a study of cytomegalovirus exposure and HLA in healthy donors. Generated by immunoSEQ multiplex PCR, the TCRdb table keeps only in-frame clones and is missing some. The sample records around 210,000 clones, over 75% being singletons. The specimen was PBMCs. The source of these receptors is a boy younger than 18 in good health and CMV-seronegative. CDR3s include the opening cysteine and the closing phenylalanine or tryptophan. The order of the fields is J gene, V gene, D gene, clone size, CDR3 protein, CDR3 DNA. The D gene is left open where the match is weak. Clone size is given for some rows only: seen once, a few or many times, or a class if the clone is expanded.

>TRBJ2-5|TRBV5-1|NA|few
CASSSTAGNGETQYF
TGCGCCAGCAGCTCAACAGCAGGGAATGGAGAGACCCAGTACTTC
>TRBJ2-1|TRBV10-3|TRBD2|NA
CAISGGTSGTVYNEQFF
TGTGCCATCAGTGGGGGGACTAGCGGGACTGTATACAATGAGCAGTTCTTC
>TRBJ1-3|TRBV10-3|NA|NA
CAISWGPLSLGNTIYF
TGTGCCATCAGTTGGGGCCCCTTATCCCTAGGAAACACCATATATTTT
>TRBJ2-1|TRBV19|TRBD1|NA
CASYGQGNYNEQFF
TGTGCCAGTTACGGACAGGGAAATTACAATGAGCAGTTCTTC
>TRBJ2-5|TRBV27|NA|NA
CASGPYLSWEETQYF
TGTGCCAGCGGGCCTTATTTAAGTTGGGAAGAGACCCAGTACTTC
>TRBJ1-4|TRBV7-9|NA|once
CSSSQIRSSEKLFF
TGTTCCAGCAGCCAGATCCGATCTTCTGAAAAACTGTTTTTT
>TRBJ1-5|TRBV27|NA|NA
CASSFAGYNQPQHF
TGTGCCAGCAGTTTTGCAGGGTACAATCAGCCCCAGCATTTT
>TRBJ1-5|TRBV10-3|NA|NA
CAISESILSNQPQHF
TGTGCCATCAGTGAGTCTATCCTTAGCAATCAGCCCCAGCATTTT
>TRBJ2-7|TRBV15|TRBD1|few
CATSRVGGLSYEQYF
TGTGCCACCAGCAGAGTAGGGGGCCTCTCCTACGAGCAGTACTTC
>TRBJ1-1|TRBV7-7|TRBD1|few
CASSYDRQGDEAFF
TGTGCCAGCAGCTACGATAGACAGGGGGACGAAGCTTTCTTT
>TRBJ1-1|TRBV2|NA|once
CASRTDLNTEAFF
TGTGCCAGCAGAACAGATCTGAACACTGAAGCTTTCTTT
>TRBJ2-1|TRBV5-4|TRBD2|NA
CASSPPGLAVLYNEQFF
TGTGCCAGCAGCCCCCCGGGACTAGCGGTTCTATACAATGAGCAGTTCTTC
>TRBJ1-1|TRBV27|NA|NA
CASTLGHRADEAFF
TGTGCCAGCACCTTAGGGCACAGGGCGGATGAAGCTTTCTTT
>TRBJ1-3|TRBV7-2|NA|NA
CASSLFPISGNTIYF
TGTGCCAGCAGCTTATTTCCCATCTCTGGAAACACCATATATTTT
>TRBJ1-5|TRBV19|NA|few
CASSQVNQPQHF
TGTGCCAGTAGTCAGGTGAATCAGCCCCAGCATTTT
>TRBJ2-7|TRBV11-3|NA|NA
CASSFGQPRNEQYF
TGTGCCAGCAGCTTTGGACAGCCTCGGAACGAGCAGTACTTC
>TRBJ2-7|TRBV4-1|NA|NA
CASSPRPGGEQYF
TGCGCCAGCAGTCCCCGTCCGGGCGGGGAGCAGTACTTC